Below, 27 T cell receptor beta chains from the same sample are listed, as sequenced in a study of CD8+CD57+ T cells in acquired aplastic anemia. Profiling of TCR beta VDJ combinations and CDR3 sequences used genomic DNA as template. Using its own MiXCR run on the reads, TCRdb lists one record per CDR3 protein. The sample has about 68,000 distinct CDR3 sequences, around half seen once. Sequenced input: sorted CD4+, CD8+, or CD8+CD57+ T cells (not recorded which) from PBMCs. The source of these receptors is a human donor in good health, serving as a control.

The rearrangement links TRBV25-1 to TRBJ1-2; no reliable D call. This CDR3 region has 12 residues. Germline V gene lookup returns CDR1 MGHDK and CDR2 SYGVNS. Trimming removed 6 bases from V and 8 bases from J, with 13 bases in between. CDR3 in amino acids: CASSSSLIGYTF. In DNA, the CDR3 is TGTGCCAGCAGCTCCTCTTTAATCGGCTACACCTTC.

This clonotype showed up just once. The rearrangement joins TRBV2 to TRBJ1-6; 9 bases are a match to TRBD1. The CDR3 loop spans 15 amino acids. From germline, CDR1 is SNHLY and CDR2 FYNNEI. Germline trimming cut 6 bases from V and 9 bases from J; bases unmatched to any gene: 9. The CDR3 nucleotides are TGTGCCAGCAGGCCGGGACAGGGCTCCAGTTCACCCCTCCACTTT. It specifies CASRPGQGSSSPLHF.

About this clonotype: At one boundary the junction diverges from the germline segment, which might be a read error. V and J are TRBV10-2 and TRBJ2-7; the D is unclear. This CDR3 contains 13 residues. Germline-derived CDR1 and CDR2 are WSHSY and SAAADI. Written as DNA, the CDR3 is TGTGCCAGCAGCTTGCGGCAAACCTACGAGCAGTACTTC. Its translation: CASSLRQTYEQYF.

CDR3 region: CASDGGKNTGELFF. For the CDR3, the DNA is TGCGCCAGTGATGGGGGGAAGAACACCGGGGAGCTGTTTTTT. The chain has TRBV10-2 and TRBJ2-2; D possibly corresponds to TRBD2 (6 bases). Germline CDR1 and CDR2: WSHSY and SAAADI. There are 14 residues in the CDR3. Trimming removed 9 bases from V and 1 base from J, with 12 bases in between.

This clonotype was detected a few times. The gene calls are TRBV30 and TRBJ1-6; possible D gene TRBD1, 6 bases. CDR3 length: 14 residues. Germline CDR1 and CDR2: GTSNPN and SVGIG (reference sequence). V was cut by 3 bases and J by 11 bases, with 17 bases left in between. CDR3 DNA sequence: TGTGCCTGGAGGGATACGACAGGCCTGACACCCCTCCACTTT. It encodes CAWRDTTGLTPLHF.

This sequence joins TRBV15 and TRBJ1-5; 11 bases are a match to TRBD1. There are 15 residues in the CDR3. The V segment lost 3 bases and the J segment 7 bases; nucleotides outside the gene matches: 5. Germline V gene data show CDR1 as LNHNV and CDR2 as YYDKDF (reference sequence). DNA of the CDR3: TGTGCCACCAGCAGGAGGACAGGGGGCATACAGCCCCAGCATTTT. Its translation: CATSRRTGGIQPQHF.

This clonotype was detected only once. The V and J genes are TRBV29-1 and TRBJ1-1, with D tentatively TRBD1 (5 bases). Trimming left V 3 bases short and J 4 bases short, with 12 bases between. In germline, CDR1 is SQVTM, CDR2 ANQGSEA. CDR3 length: 13 amino acids. This CDR3 is CSVEQGRGTEAFF. CDR3 coding DNA: TGCAGCGTTGAGCAGGGAAGGGGCACTGAAGCTTTCTTT. The complete variable domain, with remaining parts taken from reference TRBV29-1 and TRBJ1-1, reads SAVISQKPSRDICQRGTSLTIQCQVDSQVTMMFWYRQQPGQSLTLIATANQGSEATYESGFVIDKFPISRPNLTFSTLTVSNMSPEDSSIYLCSVEQGRGTEAFFGQGTRLTVV.

This clonotype was found a few times. The chain has TRBV6-1 and TRBJ1-5; 7 bases are shared with TRBD1. CDR1 and CDR2 from the germline V gene are MNHNS and SASEGT. The V gene end was trimmed by 8 bases and the J gene end by 0 bases; junction bases not matched to a gene: 4. This CDR3 comprises 14 residues. CDR3 residues: CASRDRHSNQPQHF. CDR3 coding DNA: TGTGCCAGCCGGGACAGACATAGCAATCAGCCCCAGCATTTT.

This clonotype is classed as medium-sized (0.01 to 0.1%). The chain employs TRBV7-9 and TRBJ2-1; D ambiguous. V was pared by 3 bases and J by 6 bases, with 9 bases between. Germline V lookup: CDR1 SEHNR, CDR2 FQNEAQ (reference sequence). This CDR3 region has 13 residues. DNA for the CDR3: TGTGCCAGCAGCTTTGAAGGAATCAATGAGCAGTTCTTC. As protein: CASSFEGINEQFF.

This clonotype was detected many times. This chain links TRBV27 with TRBJ1-2; D is ambiguous. The germline V gene encodes CDR1 MNHEY and CDR2 SMNVEV (reference sequence). The CDR3 contains 13 residues. V lost 6 bases, J lost 3 bases, and 11 bases lay in between. In DNA form, the CDR3 reads TGTGCCAGCAGGCCGGGAGGAGACTATGGCTACACCTTC. Protein: CASRPGGDYGYTF.

This clonotype was observed many times. The CDR3 sequence: CATSTPGTGELFF. CDR3 in DNA: TGTGCCACCAGCACCCCCGGCACCGGGGAGCTGTTTTTT. The chain uses TRBV15 and TRBJ2-2; D remains unclear. V lost 4 bases and J 4 bases, leaving 7 bases between the germline ends. In germline, CDR1 is LNHNV, CDR2 YYDKDF (reference sequence). CDR3 length: 13 residues.

The gene calls are TRBV9 and TRBJ1-6; no reliable D call. Trimming pared 3 bases from V and 8 bases from J, leaving 12 bases between. The length of the CDR3 is 14 residues. Germline loops: CDR1 SGDLS, CDR2 YYNGEE. CDR3 nucleotides: TGTGCCAGCAGCGCCTACCCGGTGGATTCACCCCTCCACTTT. It yields the protein CASSAYPVDSPLHF.

The chain is built from TRBV12-3 or TRBV12-4 and TRBJ1-5; 8 bases map to TRBD1. The junction had 5 bases not matched to a gene; V was cut back by 6 bases and J by 7 bases. This CDR3 region has 13 residues. The CDR3 coding sequence is TGTGCCAGCAGCCAGGGGGCAGGACAGCCCCAGCATTTT. Protein: CASSQGAGQPQHF.

This clonotype has only a few counts. The rearrangement uses TRBV28 and TRBJ1-1; TRBD1 might be the D (6 bases). The CDR3 consists of 15 residues. V shed 3 bases and J shed 1 base, with 12 bases lying between them. From germline, CDR1 is MDHEN and CDR2 SYDVKM. The CDR3 region has the DNA TGTGCCAGCAGTTTCGGGGGACATGCGAACACTGAAGCTTTCTTT. It encodes CASSFGGHANTEAFF.

The chain joins TRBV24-1 to TRBJ2-3; the D gene could be TRBD1 or TRBD2 (5 bases each). Trimming cost V 3 bases and J 2 bases, with 11 bases left between them. Germline V CDR1 and CDR2: KGHDR, SFDVKD. The CDR3 loop spans 15 amino acids. The CDR3 bases are TGTGCCACCAGTGATAAGAGGGGAAACACAGATACGCAGTATTTT. As protein: CATSDKRGNTDTQYF.

The V call is TRBV15, the J call TRBJ2-5; 8 bases map to TRBD1. CDR1 is LNHNV and CDR2 is YYDKDF in the germline V gene (reference sequence). The trim removed 4 bases at V and 3 bases at J, leaving 4 bases unmatched. There are 14 residues in the CDR3. The CDR3: CATSKTDREETQYF. The DNA of the CDR3 is TGTGCCACCAGCAAGACGGACAGGGAAGAGACCCAGTACTTC.

This clonotype was detected ten times or more. The V and J genes are TRBV12-3 or TRBV12-4 and TRBJ1-1, with 9 bases fitting TRBD1. The CDR3 runs 15 residues. V was pared by 6 bases and J by 5 bases, with 10 bases of the junction left unmatched. Here the CDR3 DNA reads TGTGCCAGCAGCGAACGAACAGGGGGCACGACTGAAGCTTTCTTT. It codes for CASSERTGGTTEAFF.

This clonotype was picked up many times. The rearrangement joins TRBV6-1 to TRBJ2-5; 10 bases fit TRBD2. V trimming: 5 bases; J trimming: 5 bases; junction bases outside the gene matches: 14. CDR3 length equals 17 residues. CDR1 is MNHNS and CDR2 is SASEGT in the germline V gene. The CDR3 nucleotides read TGTGCCAGCAGTCAACCCGGGCTAGCGGGGGTACGGGAGACCCAGTACTTC. As protein: CASSQPGLAGVRETQYF.

Concerning this clonotype: Lacking the conserved final phenylalanine or tryptophan, this CDR3 likely reflects a read error. V usage is TRBV7-9 and J usage is TRBJ2-7; tentatively, D is TRBD1 (6 bases). V shed 4 bases and J shed 3 bases, with 13 bases lying between them. Germline loops: CDR1 SEHNR, CDR2 FQNEAQ (reference sequence). This CDR3 region has 14 residues. The CDR3 sequence is CASSWTEPYYEQYL. In DNA form, the CDR3 reads TGTGCCAGCAGCTGGACAGAGCCTTACTACGAGCAGTACCTC.

A note on this clonotype: The junction and the germline gene differ at one end; a read error may be behind it. The J gene is TRBJ2-1, the V gene TRBV7-9; D remains unclear. The CDR3 totals 12 residues. From germline, CDR1 is SEHNR and CDR2 FQNEAQ (reference sequence). DNA of the CDR3: TGTGCTAGCAGCAAGAGTTTGGAGACCCAGTTCTTC. This encodes CASSKSLETQFF. Based on the CDR3 plus reference TRBV7-9 and TRBJ2-1, the full variable domain is DTGVSQNPRHKITKRGQNVTFRCDPISEHNRLYWYRQTLGQGPEFLTYFQNEAQLEKSRLLSDRFSAERPKGSFSTLEIQRTEQGDSAMYLCASSKSLETQFFGPGTRLTVL.

This chain uses TRBV24-1 with TRBJ2-3; D uncertain. Trimming cost V 4 bases and J 0 bases, with 7 bases left between them. Germline V gives CDR1 KGHDR, CDR2 SFDVKD. The CDR3 length is 14 residues. DNA for the CDR3: TGTGCCACCAGTGACCGTGAGAGCACAGATACGCAGTATTTT. Its protein is CATSDRESTDTQYF.

J is TRBJ1-1 and V is TRBV29-1; D ambiguous. The CDR3 spans 11 residues. Germline values: CDR1 SQVTM, CDR2 ANQGSEA. Between the trimmed V and J ends, which lost 4 bases and 1 base, there was a span of 4 bases. CDR3 loop: CSVARNTEAFF. In DNA, the CDR3 is TGCAGCGTTGCCCGGAACACTGAAGCTTTCTTT. The entire variable domain, with the rest obtained from reference TRBV29-1 and TRBJ1-1, is as follows: SAVISQKPSRDICQRGTSLTIQCQVDSQVTMMFWYRQQPGQSLTLIATANQGSEATYESGFVIDKFPISRPNLTFSTLTVSNMSPEDSSIYLCSVARNTEAFFGQGTRLTVV.

Ten or more counts support this clonotype. The chain joins TRBV11-2 to TRBJ2-5; the D gene is possibly TRBD2 (6 bases). Germline assignment: CDR1 SGHAT and CDR2 FQNNGV. There are 13 residues in the CDR3. The V gene lost 6 bases and the J gene lost 4 bases, with 12 bases spanning the gap. The CDR3 bases are TGTGCCAGCAGGTCGGGAGTCGGAGAGACCCAGTACTTC. Protein sequence: CASRSGVGETQYF. Together with reference TRBV11-2 and TRBJ2-5, the CDR3 gives the full variable domain: EAGVAQSPRYKIIEKRQSVAFWCNPISGHATLYWYQQILGQGPKLLIQFQNNGVVDDSQLPKDRFSAERLKGVDSTLKIQPAKLEDSAVYLCASRSGVGETQYFGPGTRLLVL.

V is TRBV7-9 and J is TRBJ1-3; 8 bases are a match to TRBD1. CDR1 and CDR2 (germline): SEHNR, FQNEAQ (reference sequence). J was trimmed by 6 bases and V by 5 bases; bases with no gene match: 6. This CDR3 has 14 amino acids. The CDR3 region has the DNA TGTGCCAGCAGCCCGACAGGGGACACAAACACCATATATTTT. Its translation is CASSPTGDTNTIYF.

The rearrangement uses TRBV15 and TRBJ2-1; TRBD2 might be the D (6 bases). Germline V gene data show CDR1 as LNHNV and CDR2 as YYDKDF (reference sequence). The CDR3 consists of 15 residues. The V and J ends lost 9 bases and 0 bases respectively, with 15 bases between them. The CDR3 loop is CATNRADYSYNEQFF. The CDR3 DNA reads as TGTGCCACGAACCGAGCGGACTACTCCTACAATGAGCAGTTCTTC.

In this sample, this clonotype turned up once. This sequence joins TRBV12-3 or TRBV12-4 and TRBJ1-5; D uncertain. Between the trimmed V and J ends, which lost 6 bases and 6 bases, there was a span of 12 bases. This CDR3 region has 13 residues. CDR3 in amino acids: CASSRGWGQPQHF. For the CDR3, the DNA is TGTGCCAGCAGCCGCGGGTGGGGTCAGCCCCAGCATTTT.

The chain couples TRBV29-1 to TRBJ1-1; D call uncertain. Germline V CDR1 and CDR2: SQVTM, ANQGSEA. The CDR3 spans 9 residues. V gave up 4 bases and J gave up 6 bases, with 3 bases separating them. The chain's CDR3 is CSVGPEAFF. CDR3 coding DNA: TGCAGCGTTGGGCCTGAAGCTTTCTTT.